A selection of T cell receptor beta chains follows, all from one sample in a study of T cell responses to AZD1222 COVID-19 vaccine. Some clones are missing from TCRdb's copy, which holds only in-frame ones; the method was immunoSEQ multiplex PCR. Among approximately 140,000 clones listed, 91% were seen once. The sample consisted of peripheral blood, taken 28 days after the second dose of the MenACWY control vaccine. The receptors originated from an adult who received the MenACWY meningococcal vaccine as a control. Both conserved end residues are part of each CDR3. Fields, in order: V gene, D gene, J gene, clone size, CDR3 DNA, CDR3 protein. The D gene is left open where the match is weak. A row's size may be missing; if present it is once, few, many or a size class.

TRBV7-8	-	TRBJ2-1	-	TGTGCCACCTCTTTGGGCTCCTACAATGAGCAGTTCTTC	CATSLGSYNEQFF
TRBV11-3	TRBD2	TRBJ2-1	-	TGTGCCAGCAGCTCTCAAGCGGGAGTAACGAATGAGCAGTTCTTC	CASSSQAGVTNEQFF
TRBV6-2/TRBV6-3	-	TRBJ1-2	once	TGTGCCAGCAGTTACCGACAATATGGCTACACCTTC	CASSYRQYGYTF
TRBV5-1	-	TRBJ1-6	-	TGCGCCAGCAGACCGGGGGACGGCTTAAATAATTCACCCCTCCACTTT	CASRPGDGLNNSPLHF
TRBV5-1	-	TRBJ1-1	-	TGCGCCAGCAGCTTGCGCGGACACGTAGCTTTCTTT	CASSLRGHVAFF
TRBV18	-	TRBJ1-1	-	TGTGCCAGCTCAACCGACAGGTTGAGCACTGAAGCTTTCTTT	CASSTDRLSTEAFF
TRBV19	TRBD1	TRBJ1-5	-	TGTGCCAGTAGTCCACGACAGGGGTTGGATCAGCCCCAGCATTTT	CASSPRQGLDQPQHF
TRBV28	TRBD1	TRBJ1-5	-	TGTGCCAGCAGTTTGTCCGGGACAGGGAGCAATCAGCCCCAGCATTTT	CASSLSGTGSNQPQHF
TRBV10-3	-	TRBJ2-7	-	TGTGCCATCAGCCCGGGACTCTCCCCAGGAGGCGGAGAGCAGTACTTC	CAISPGLSPGGGEQYF
TRBV7-3	TRBD1	TRBJ2-1	-	TGTGCCAGCAGCCAACAGGGGGGCACCTACAATGAGCAGTTCTTC	CASSQQGGTYNEQFF
TRBV14	TRBD1	TRBJ1-1	-	TGTGCCAGCAGCCGCTTGGGACAGGAATTCACTGAAGCTTTCTTT	CASSRLGQEFTEAFF
TRBV9	TRBD2	TRBJ2-7	-	TGTGCCAGCAGCGTAGCTAGCGGGCACTACGAGCAGTACTTC	CASSVASGHYEQYF
TRBV12-3/TRBV12-4	-	TRBJ1-6	-	TGTGCCAGCAGTTTACGGGATTCACCCCTCCACTTT	CASSLRDSPLHF
TRBV10-3	-	TRBJ2-2	-	TGTGCCATCACCGGAGAGGGGACCGGGGAGCTGTTTTTT	CAITGEGTGELFF
TRBV6-5	TRBD1	TRBJ1-1	-	TGTGCCAGCAGGGCTGGGACAGGGTCGGGTGAAGCTTTCTTT	CASRAGTGSGEAFF
TRBV5-1	-	TRBJ2-4	-	TGCGCCAGCAGTAGACAGTCTGGAGCCAAAAACATTCAGTACTTC	CASSRQSGAKNIQYF
TRBV7-2	TRBD2	TRBJ2-2	-	TGTGCCAGCAGCCCTAGGGGCGGGGGGAACACCGGGGAGCTGTTTTTT	CASSPRGGGNTGELFF
TRBV30	-	TRBJ1-1	-	TGTGCCGCGCTTTTGGGGGGTTTCAAAACGGAAGGTGAAGCTTTCTTT	CAALLGGFKTEGEAFF
TRBV28	TRBD2	TRBJ2-7	-	TGTGCCAGCAGTTTAGCGGGAGATTTTCTAGGGGACGAGCAGTACTTC	CASSLAGDFLGDEQYF
TRBV9	TRBD1	TRBJ2-2	-	TGTGCCAGCAGCGTAGGAGGACAGGGTGGCACCGGGGAGCTGTTTTTT	CASSVGGQGGTGELFF
TRBV7-9	-	TRBJ2-2	-	TGTGCCAGCAGCTTCGTCGGCGACACCGGGGAGCTGTTTTTT	CASSFVGDTGELFF
TRBV28	TRBD1	TRBJ1-5	few	TGTGCCAGCAGTTTGACAGGGGCCGCTCAGCCCCAGCATTTT	CASSLTGAAQPQHF
TRBV21-1	-	TRBJ2-4	-	TGTGCCAGCAGCAAAGGCAGCTTAGCCAAAAACATTCAGTACTTC	CASSKGSLAKNIQYF
TRBV5-1	TRBD2	TRBJ2-1	-	TGCGCCAGCGGGTCTAGCGGGGGCTTCGGCAATGAGCAGTTCTTC	CASGSSGGFGNEQFF
TRBV3-1/TRBV3-2	TRBD2	TRBJ2-1	-	TGTGCCAGCAGCCAATTGGCTAGCGGGAGTTTTGAGCAGTTCTTC	CASSQLASGSFEQFF
TRBV28	TRBD1	TRBJ2-1	-	TGTGCCAGCAGTTCTGGGACAGGGGGCAGGAATGAGCAGTTCTTC	CASSSGTGGRNEQFF
TRBV14	-	TRBJ2-7	medium-sized	TGTGCCAGCAGCCAAGTTCTACAGAACGAGCAGTACTTC	CASSQVLQNEQYF
TRBV12-3/TRBV12-4	-	TRBJ2-2	-	TGTGCCAGCAGCCCGAGGACAGCCGGGGAGCTGTTTTTT	CASSPRTAGELFF
TRBV6-2/TRBV6-3	TRBD1	TRBJ2-5	once	TGTGCCAGCAGTCGGGACAGTCTTGAGGAGACCCAGTACTTC	CASSRDSLEETQYF
TRBV11-2	-	TRBJ1-2	-	TGTGCCAGCAGCTTAGGCGCAGGGGCCCACTATGGCTACACCTTC	CASSLGAGAHYGYTF
TRBV19	-	TRBJ2-5	-	TGTGCCAGTAGTGGAGGGGGCAGTAAGGAGACCCAGTACTTC	CASSGGGSKETQYF
TRBV3-1/TRBV3-2	-	TRBJ1-1	-	TGTGCCAGCAGCCAACACAGGGACACTGAAGCTTTCTTT	CASSQHRDTEAFF
TRBV3-1/TRBV3-2	-	TRBJ1-2	-	TGTGCCAGCAGCCTCCGGGACGGCTATGGCTACACCTTC	CASSLRDGYGYTF
TRBV6-5	-	TRBJ2-7	-	TGTGCCGCGAACCTACAGGGTCCCTACTTTTACGAGCAGTACTTC	CAANLQGPYFYEQYF
TRBV28	-	TRBJ1-2	-	TGTGCCAGCAGTTTATATCTTACATTATATGGCTACACCTTC	CASSLYLTLYGYTF
TRBV3-1/TRBV3-2	-	TRBJ1-1	once	TGTGCCAGCAGGCCGAGGAACACTGAAGCTTTCTTT	CASRPRNTEAFF
TRBV30	-	TRBJ1-1	-	TGTGCCTGGAGCGCAGGTTTCGGTTCGAACACTGAAGCTTTCTTT	CAWSAGFGSNTEAFF
TRBV7-2	-	TRBJ2-7	once	TGTGCCAGCAGTTCAATAGGATCTGAGTCCTACGAGCAGTACTTC	CASSSIGSESYEQYF
TRBV7-3	-	TRBJ2-3	-	TGTGCCAGCAGCTCGCTGGCCGGACGGGGCACAGATACGCAGTATTTT	CASSSLAGRGTDTQYF
TRBV19	-	TRBJ1-1	-	TGTGCCAGTAGTACCTTAACAGTAGGAGCTTTCTTT	CASSTLTVGAFF
TRBV30	TRBD1	TRBJ1-3	-	TGTGCCTGGAGCGCCTTGAGACAGGGGGTCTGGAGCACTGGAAACACCATATATTTT	CAWSALRQGVWSTGNTIYF
TRBV2	TRBD2	TRBJ2-5	-	TGTGCCAGCGATAACCTAGGGACTAGCGGTCTGGAGACCCAGTACTTC	CASDNLGTSGLETQYF
TRBV11-2	-	TRBJ2-5	-	TGTGCCAGCAGCTTAGTTCTTCTCGAGACCCAGTACTTC	CASSLVLLETQYF
TRBV5-1	-	TRBJ1-3	-	TGCGCCAGCAGCTTGTTCGGGGGTACATGGGCCGGAAACACCATATATTTT	CASSLFGGTWAGNTIYF
TRBV7-2	-	TRBJ2-3	-	TGTGCCAGCAGCGCTACCCGCACAGATACGCAGTATTTT	CASSATRTDTQYF
TRBV19	-	TRBJ1-2	-	TGTGCCAGTAGTTTCGGCAGGGAGGCTCGCGGCTACACCTTC	CASSFGREARGYTF